This TCR beta chain was identified during a study of blood T cell repertoires in COVID-19. CDR3 length: 17 amino acids. The junction had 8 bases not matched to a gene; V was cut back by 5 bases and J by 0 bases. Looked up from germline, CDR1 is SGHNT and CDR2 is YENEEA. Using immunoSEQ multiplex PCR, the repertoire was profiled, and TCRdb retains in-frame clones only, with some absent. Of 80,000 or so clones in the sample, approximately 81% were seen once. This clone was seen only once. The TCR was taken from a woman older than 75 with acute or convalescent COVID-19. The specimen was peripheral blood. This chain uses TRBV11-3 with TRBJ1-5, with 9 bases matching TRBD1. CDR3 amino acids: CASSLRTGATSNQPQHF. For the CDR3, the DNA is TGTGCCAGCAGCCTACGGACAGGGGCTACTAGCAATCAGCCCCAGCATTTT.